The clone carrying this TCR beta chain was recorded many times. Its target is unknown. Germline V gene data show CDR1 as SEHNR and CDR2 as FQNEAQ (reference sequence). The V and J ends lost 5 bases and 1 base, in that order; junction bases with no gene match: 9. The CDR3 runs to 18 residues. These data originate in a study of T cells in Graves' hyperthyroidism and ophthalmopathy. The investigators amplified TCR beta CDR3 regions from RNA transcripts. The study used the HTBI primer set for a first-round RT-PCR of the TCR CDR3. MiXCR was run by TCRdb on the multiplex PCR reads, yielding one entry per CDR3 protein. The repertoire has a few hundred thousand distinct CDR3 sequences, about 13% of them found once; the top ten carry 34%. Lactation, pregnancy, other autoimmune disease or uncontrolled infection led to exclusion of patients. Cells are PBMCs isolated from about 10 ml of fresh blood. General study points: Blood shared most expanded thyroid clonotypes above 0.001. Prediction of ophthalmopathy progression came a median roughly 6.4 months pre-onset.

The chain couples TRBV7-9 to TRBJ2-3, with TRBD2 matching 13 bases. This receptor was obtained from a woman between 40 and 55 years old with Graves' ophthalmopathy. Sequencing used blood. The CDR3 nucleotides read TGTGCCAGCAGCCTTCGCCGACTAGCGGGGGGACGCACAGATACGCAGTATTTT. It yields the protein CASSLRRLAGGRTDTQYF.